What follows are 11 T cell receptor beta chains derived from one specimen sequenced in a study of T cells in Graves' hyperthyroidism and ophthalmopathy. RNA transcripts served as the template for amplifying TCR beta CDR3 regions. First-round RT-PCR of the TCR CDR3 relied on the HTBI primer set. A single record per CDR3 protein comes from TCRdb applying MiXCR to the multiplex PCR reads. Among under 350,000 distinct CDR3 sequences listed, over 15% were seen once. The sample consisted of blood. Source of these receptors: a woman aged 60 to 75 with Graves' ophthalmopathy.

There are many counts of this clonotype. V is TRBV7-2 and J is TRBJ2-7; D gene uncertain. Trimming shortened V by 0 bases and J by 12 bases, and 18 bases separated the two germline ends. Germline loops: CDR1 SGHTA, CDR2 FQGNSA. The CDR3 consists of 14 residues. CDR3 DNA: TGTGCCAGCAGCTTAGCCAAGGTCCCCTTTAGGCCGTACTTC. Protein sequence: CASSLAKVPFRPYF.

The chain links TRBV10-2 to TRBJ2-7, with unresolved D. The CDR3 covers 11 residues. The V gene lost 3 bases and the J gene lost 1 base, with 1 base spanning the gap. Germline CDR1 and CDR2: WSHSY and SAAADI. CDR3: CASSESYEQYF. CDR3 coding DNA: TGCGCCAGCAGTGAATCCTACGAGCAGTACTTC.

This clonotype has a count of ten or more. The J gene is TRBJ2-5, the V gene TRBV28; 8 bases line up with TRBD1. The CDR3 covers 14 residues. J was trimmed by 2 bases and V by 6 bases; bases with no gene match: 5. Germline V gene sequence: CDR1 MDHEN, CDR2 SYDVKM. Here the CDR3 DNA reads TGTGCCAGCAGCCGAAGACAGGGGCAAGAGACCCAGTACTTC. Residues: CASSRRQGQETQYF. The full variable domain, with the rest looked up from reference TRBV28 and TRBJ2-5, is DVKVTQSSRYLVKRTGEKVFLECVQDMDHENMFWYRQDPGLGLRLIYFSYDVKMKEKGDIPEGYSVSREKKERFSLILESASTNQTSMYLCASSRRQGQETQYFGPGTRLLVL.

With respect to this clonotype: Being one base from a much bigger clone, this may be a read error. The chain has TRBV11-2 and TRBJ2-2; possibly TRBD2 for D (6 bases). CDR1 is SGHAT, CDR2 FQNNGV, per germline. The CDR3 consists of 16 residues. CDR3 residues: CASSSIRQGLPGALFF. CDR3 sequence (DNA): TGTGCCAGCAGCTCAATACGGCAGGGACTGCCCGGGGCGCTGTTTTTT.

This clonotype occurred a few times. A junction end diverges from the germline sequence, so it may reflect a read error. The CDR3 loop reads CASSVDGGASFEQYF. The CDR3 nucleotides read TGTGCCAGCAGCGTAGACGGGGGGGCCTCCTTCGAGCAGTACTTC. V is TRBV9 and J is TRBJ2-7; 8 nucleotides align to TRBD2. The length of the CDR3 is 15 residues. Germline CDR1 SGDLS, CDR2 YYNGEE.

This chain uses TRBV5-4 with TRBJ1-2; 7 nucleotides line up with TRBD1. Germline V CDR1 and CDR2: SGHNT, YYREEE (reference sequence). V trimming: 2 bases; J trimming: 7 bases; junction bases outside the gene matches: 14. This CDR3 contains 16 residues. In DNA form, the CDR3 reads TGTGCCAGCAGCTTATTAGGGGGCCTAACAGGGTTTGGCTACACCTTC. Its translation is CASSLLGGLTGFGYTF.

The table lists this clonotype with many counts. This chain uses TRBV20-1 with TRBJ1-2; 12 nucleotides align to TRBD1. The V segment lost 0 bases and the J segment 8 bases; nucleotides outside the gene matches: 10. Germline V CDR1 and CDR2: DFQATT, SNEGSKA (reference sequence). The CDR3 is 16 amino acids. As DNA, the CDR3 is TGCAGTGCTAGAGATGGAATGGGACAGGGGGCGCGGGGCTACACCTTC. Its translation: CSARDGMGQGARGYTF.

This clonotype was recorded many times. The rearrangement joins TRBV10-3 to TRBJ2-3, with TRBD2 as a possible D gene (5 bases). The germline V and J ends were trimmed by 3 bases and 1 base, with 14 bases remaining between them. Germline CDR1 is ENHRY and CDR2 is SYGVKD. The CDR3 covers 16 residues. CDR3 region: CAISDGSRSGTDTQYF. The CDR3 DNA reads TGTGCCATCAGTGATGGGAGCCGTTCCGGCACAGATACGCAGTATTTT.

The rearrangement links TRBV29-1 to TRBJ1-1; D is unclear. Germline assignment: CDR1 SQVTM and CDR2 ANQGSEA. CDR3 length: 11 residues. The V end was cut by 5 bases, the J end by 4 bases, with 8 bases between. CDR3 DNA: TGCAGCGTTCCCCGGGGCACTGAAGCTTTCTTT. Amino acids: CSVPRGTEAFF.

This clonotype was counted at least ten times. The chain carries TRBV19 and TRBJ2-5; D remains unclear. CDR3 size: 14 residues. V was pared by 2 bases and J by 1 base, with 8 bases between. Germline CDR1 LNHDA, CDR2 SQIVND (reference sequence). CDR3 bases: TGTGCCAGTAGTATATCGGTGGGCCAAGAGACCCAGTACTTC. It is translated as CASSISVGQETQYF.

The DNA of the CDR3 is TGCAGTGCTAGTAATTACGGGCCGAGCTCCTACAATGAGCAGTTCTTC. Translated: CSASNYGPSSYNEQFF. This sequence joins TRBV20-1 and TRBJ2-1; D is uncertain. The CDR3 is 16 amino acids. V was shortened by 3 bases and J by 0 bases, with 15 bases between the two germline ends. CDR1 is DFQATT, CDR2 SNEGSKA, per germline (reference sequence).